This T cell receptor beta chain was obtained from a study of OX40 agonist ivuxolimab in advanced cancers. In the study overall: Ivuxolimab was an agonistic, fully human IgG2 monoclonal antibody directed against OX40 (CD134), a costimulatory receptor. Prior anti-PD-1, anti-PD-L1 or anti-CTLA-4 therapy was permitted, and 40% of dose-escalation patients had received checkpoint inhibitors. In the dose-escalation cohort, 70% to 85% of patients were male, and the mean age was approximately 64 years, with a range of about 23 to 85. Peripheral TCRbeta sequencing was intended to test whether TCR sequence diversity was altered and clonal T-cell expansion was caused by ivuxolimab. Among the 52 dose-escalation patients, 19 had hepatocellular carcinoma, roughly 15 melanoma, 9 renal cell carcinoma and 9 head and neck cancer. Partial responses occurred in three dose-escalation patients, of whom one had hepatocellular carcinoma and two had cutaneous melanoma. Intravenous ivuxolimab was administered to patients every 2 weeks at six dose levels: 0.01, 0.1, 0.3, 1.5, 3 and 10 mg/kg. The paper reports the monotherapy dose-escalation portion (N ≈ 50 patients) of the phase I ivuxolimab trial.

Patients with a history of autoimmune disease or receiving systemic immunosuppression were excluded from the trial. In every dose cohort, peripheral blood was drawn for TCR sequencing at baseline, cycle 4 day 1, and cycle 7 day 1. Samples came from an open-label, multicenter, first-in-human phase I dose-escalation trial of ivuxolimab. Adults with locally advanced or metastatic head and neck squamous cell, hepatocellular, melanoma or renal cell carcinoma were enrolled in the trial. CD4+ and CD8+ T cells were sorted separately from peripheral blood before TCR sequencing. A word on this clone: Its antigen target is currently unknown. Base qualities are not recorded, but no much larger clone differs from it by a single base.

For sequencing of the TCRbeta CDR3 region, genomic DNA was extracted from the sorted cells. The immunoSEQ Assay was used to sequence the TCRbeta CDR3 regions. The clones in this table, taken by TCRdb from immuneACCESS, are in-frame only. Not every clone is retained; where verified, under half of the shortfall comes from an unresolved V gene, and the cause of the rest is unknown. This sample has about 64,000 clones in its table, and 70% to 90% of those were observed once. The top ten clones comprise about 9.4% of the sample. The CDR3 numbers 13 residues from cysteine through phenylalanine. Here the CDR3 DNA is all that survives: 39 bases in frame from base 1. The CDR1 and CDR2 encoded by the germline V gene (reference sequence) are SGHKS and YYEKEE. V is shortened by 5 bases, J by 4 bases, and the region joining them spans 13 bases. On the study overall, not on this receptor specifically: In partial responders in the 0.1-3.0 mg/kg groups, normalized peripheral clonal expansion was found to be among the lowest, especially among CD8+ T cells. Clonal expansion of both CD4+ and CD8+ blood T cells was observed from baseline to week 6 at doses 0.1 to 3.0 mg/kg. The antigen specificity of the clonally expanded peripheral T cells was not determined. Low levels of normalized T-cell clonal expansion were also shown by some nonresponding patients. After ivuxolimab, CD8+ T cells had more expanded clones than CD4+ T cells on average.

The starting material was CD4+ or CD8+ T cells sorted from blood, obtained in a trial of the OX40 agonist ivuxolimab. The clonotype comes from an adult with an advanced solid tumor such as melanoma, head and neck, liver or kidney cancer. This chain is built from TRBV5-5 and TRBJ2-7, with a tentative D gene TRBD1 over 6 matching bases. The sequence in DNA is TGTGCCAGCAGTTACCGACAGGCGTACGAGCAGTACTTC. It specifies CASSYRQAYEQYF.